This T cell receptor (beta chain) appears in the sequencing data of a study of cytomegalovirus exposure and HLA in healthy donors. On this clone: Its antigen is not known.

The CDR3 is made up of 14 amino acids. Trimming cost V 3 bases and J 5 bases, with 11 bases left between them. Germline V gene lookup returns CDR1 MDHEN and CDR2 SYDVKM. With 60 Vbeta and 13 Jbeta primers, the PCR was carried out. Sequencing used immunoSEQ multiplex PCR; TCRdb keeps in-frame clones, though not all of them. The sample table sets out 50,000 to 80,000 clones. Study results and caveats: The number of N-insertions in an Asian-associated ancestry cluster was reportedly below the 666-donor mean in a later analysis.

The TCR originated in a woman aged 18-29 years in good health and CMV-seronegative. This sequence joins TRBV28 and TRBJ1-5, with a tentative D call TRBD1 (5 bases). Sequencing input: PBMCs. CDR3 nucleotide sequence: TGTGCCAGCAGTTTCCAGGGCGTCGATCAGCCCCAGCATTTT. Amino acid sequence: CASSFQGVDQPQHF.